The 7 T cell receptor beta chains presented below share a single source sample, sequenced in a study of shared clonotypes between healthy human individuals. TCRdb's table, derived via immunoSEQ multiplex PCR, lists solely in-frame clones and lacks some. The data contain fewer than 100,000 clones, 67% of them singletons. Sequencing was done on a sample of memory CD8+ T cells sorted from blood. The subset here: CD45RO+ cells pooled with CCR7-negative TemRA cells. The receptors were sampled from a man aged 30-40 years in good health.

The table lists this clone with a few counts. A much more abundant neighbour one base away suggests this may be a read error. V is TRBV28 and J is TRBJ2-7, with no clear D. Germline-derived CDR1 and CDR2 are MDHEN and SYDVKM. The CDR3 has 11 amino acids. Trimming shortened V by 4 bases and J by 5 bases, and 6 bases separated the two germline ends. As DNA, the CDR3 is TGTGCCAGCAGTTCCTACCACGAGCAGTACTTC. Protein sequence: CASSSYHEQYF.

The chain uses TRBV10-3 and TRBJ2-1; perhaps TRBD1 as D (6 bases). V lost 2 bases and J lost 8, with 13 bases in between. CDR1 ENHRY and CDR2 SYGVKD come from the germline V gene. This CDR3 contains 14 residues. The CDR3 DNA reads as TGTGCCATCAGTGAGCTCCAGGGGATGGATGAGCAGTTCTTC. Encoded protein: CAISELQGMDEQFF.

This clone was observed a handful of times. The chain employs TRBV5-1 and TRBJ1-2, with TRBD1 as a possible D gene (5 bases). Trimming pared 4 bases from V and 5 bases from J, leaving 18 bases between. CDR1 and CDR2 (germline): SGHRS, YFSETQ. This CDR3 comprises 15 residues. The CDR3 bases are TGCGCCAGCAGCCAGACTTCCGGGGGAGGATATGGCTACACCTTC. Its translation is CASSQTSGGGYGYTF.

The chain couples TRBV11-2 to TRBJ2-5, with TRBD1 matching over 11 bases. The better agreement between TRBJ2-7 and the DNA end casts doubt on the J call. The CDR3 has 13 amino acids. Per the germline V gene, CDR1 is SGHAT and CDR2 is FQNNGV. CDR3 sequence reads: CASSWGQGDEQYF. CDR3 nucleotide sequence: TGTGCCAGCAGCTGGGGACAGGGGGACGAGCAGTACTTC.

The sample holds many counts of this clone. Other DNA sequences in the same sample also yield this CDR3. The chain employs TRBV28 and TRBJ2-7; D remains ambiguous. Between the trimmed V and J ends, which lost 5 bases and 0 bases, there was a span of 5 bases. The length of the CDR3 is 12 residues. The V gene's germline CDR1 is MDHEN and CDR2 SYDVKM. The CDR3 DNA sequence: TGTGCCAGCAGTGCAGTCTCCTACGAGCAGTACTTC. It translates to CASSAVSYEQYF.

CDR3 DNA sequence: TGCGCCAGCAGCCCGGGATGGGGCGGGGAAGCTGAAGCTTTCTTT. As protein: CASSPGWGGEAEAFF. The rearrangement uses TRBV4-3 and TRBJ1-1; D may be TRBD1 (5 bases). Germline CDR1 and CDR2: LGHNA and YSLEER. Trimming left V 4 bases short and J 6 bases short, with 18 bases between. CDR3 length equals 15 residues.

This chain uses TRBV7-2 with TRBJ2-7; D possibly corresponds to TRBD2 (5 bases). The CDR3 extends over 15 amino acids. Trimming stripped 1 base from V and 3 bases from J, with 13 bases between. CDR1 and CDR2 (germline): SGHTA, FQGNSA. DNA for the CDR3: TGTGCCAGCAGCTTAGAGACCGGGGATAACTACGAGCAGTACTTC. Translation: CASSLETGDNYEQYF.